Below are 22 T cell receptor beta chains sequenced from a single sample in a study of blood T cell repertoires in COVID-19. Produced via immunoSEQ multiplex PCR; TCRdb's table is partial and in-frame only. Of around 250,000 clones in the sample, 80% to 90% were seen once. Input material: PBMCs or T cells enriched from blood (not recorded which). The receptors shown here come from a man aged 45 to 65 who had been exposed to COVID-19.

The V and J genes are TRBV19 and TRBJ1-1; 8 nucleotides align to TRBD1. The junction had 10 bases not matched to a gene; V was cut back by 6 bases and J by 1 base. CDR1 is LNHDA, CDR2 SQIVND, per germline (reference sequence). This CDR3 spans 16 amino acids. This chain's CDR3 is CASSLGFDRGNTEAFF. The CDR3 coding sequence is TGTGCCAGTAGCCTGGGCTTCGACAGGGGGAACACTGAAGCTTTCTTT.

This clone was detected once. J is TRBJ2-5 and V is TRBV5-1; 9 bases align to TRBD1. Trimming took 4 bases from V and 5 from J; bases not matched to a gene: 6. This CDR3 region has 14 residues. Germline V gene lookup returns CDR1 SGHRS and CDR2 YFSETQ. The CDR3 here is CASSLGTGWETQYF. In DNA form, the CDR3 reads TGCGCCAGCAGCCTTGGGACAGGGTGGGAGACCCAGTACTTC. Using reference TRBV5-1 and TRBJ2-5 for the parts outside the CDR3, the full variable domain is KAGVTQTPRYLIKTRGQQVTLSCSPISGHRSVSWYQQTPGQGLQFLFEYFSETQRNKGNFPGRFSGRQFSNSRSEMNVSTLELGDSALYLCASSLGTGWETQYFGPGTRLLVL.

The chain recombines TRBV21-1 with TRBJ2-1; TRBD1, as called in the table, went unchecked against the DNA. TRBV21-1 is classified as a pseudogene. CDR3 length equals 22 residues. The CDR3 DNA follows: TGTGCCAGCAGCAAAGCGCTGGTACAGGGGGCTATACTCGAGGGGTCCTACAATGAGCAGTTCTTC. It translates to CASSKALVQGAILEGSYNEQFF.

The CDR3 DNA reads as TGTGCCAGCAGCCAGGAACTTACTAGCGGACTCCGTAGTGAGCAGTTCTTC. It encodes CASSQELTSGLRSEQFF. This rearrangement joins TRBV3-1 (or the pseudogene TRBV3-2) to TRBJ2-1, with 8 bases fitting TRBD2. CDR3 length: 17 residues. From germline, CDR1 is LGHDT and CDR2 YNNKEL (reference sequence). With 3 bases clipped from V and 9 bases from J, the junction kept 16 bases outside the gene matches.

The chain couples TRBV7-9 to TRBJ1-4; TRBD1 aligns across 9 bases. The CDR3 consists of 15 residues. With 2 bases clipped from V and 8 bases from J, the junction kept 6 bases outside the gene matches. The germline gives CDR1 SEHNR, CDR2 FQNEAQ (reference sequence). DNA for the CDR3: TGTGCCAGCAGCTTATCCGGGACAGGGTTGGAAAAACTGTTTTTT. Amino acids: CASSLSGTGLEKLFF.

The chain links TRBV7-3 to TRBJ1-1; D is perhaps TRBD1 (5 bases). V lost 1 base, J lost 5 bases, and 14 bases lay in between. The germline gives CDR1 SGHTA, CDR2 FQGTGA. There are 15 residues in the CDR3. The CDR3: CASSLMQGPWTEAFF. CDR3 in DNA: TGTGCCAGCAGCTTAATGCAGGGTCCTTGGACTGAAGCTTTCTTT.

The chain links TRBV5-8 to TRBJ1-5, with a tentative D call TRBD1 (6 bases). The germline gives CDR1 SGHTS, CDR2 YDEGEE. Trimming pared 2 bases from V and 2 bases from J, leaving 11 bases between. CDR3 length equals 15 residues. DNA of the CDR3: TGTGCCAGCAGCTTCAGGGGTAGGGGCAATCAGCCCCAGCATTTT. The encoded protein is CASSFRGRGNQPQHF. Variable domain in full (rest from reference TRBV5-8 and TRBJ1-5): EAGVTQSPTHLIKTRGQQATLRCSPISGHTSVYWYQQALGLGLQFLLWYDEGEERNRGNFPPRFSGRQFPNYSSELNVNALELEDSALYLCASSFRGRGNQPQHFGDGTRLSIL.

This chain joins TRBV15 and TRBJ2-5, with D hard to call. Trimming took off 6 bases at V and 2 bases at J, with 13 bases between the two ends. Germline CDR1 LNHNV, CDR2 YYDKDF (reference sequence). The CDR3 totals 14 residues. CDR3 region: CATSLSAFQETQYF. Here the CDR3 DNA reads TGTGCCACCAGTTTGAGCGCTTTTCAAGAGACCCAGTACTTC.

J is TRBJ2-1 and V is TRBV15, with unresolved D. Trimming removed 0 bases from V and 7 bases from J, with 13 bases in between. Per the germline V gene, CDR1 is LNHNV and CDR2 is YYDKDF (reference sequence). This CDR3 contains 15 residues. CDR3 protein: CATSRDLGSANEQFF. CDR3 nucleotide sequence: TGTGCCACCAGCAGAGATCTCGGGTCGGCGAATGAGCAGTTCTTC. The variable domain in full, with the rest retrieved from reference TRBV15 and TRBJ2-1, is DAMVIQNPRYQVTQFGKPVTLSCSQTLNHNVMYWYQQKSSQAPKLLFHYYDKDFNNEADTPDNFQSRRPNTSFCFLDIRSPGLGDTAMYLCATSRDLGSANEQFFGPGTRLTVL.

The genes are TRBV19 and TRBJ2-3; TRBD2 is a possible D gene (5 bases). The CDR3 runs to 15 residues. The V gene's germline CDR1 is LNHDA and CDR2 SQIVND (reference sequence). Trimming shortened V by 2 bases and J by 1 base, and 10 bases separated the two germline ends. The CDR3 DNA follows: TGTGCCAGTAGTATAAGCGCGGGTCGCACAGATACGCAGTATTTT. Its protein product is CASSISAGRTDTQYF. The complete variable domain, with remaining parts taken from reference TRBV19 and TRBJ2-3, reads DGGITQSPKYLFRKEGQNVTLSCEQNLNHDAMYWYRQDPGQGLRLIYYSQIVNDFQKGDIAEGYSVSREKKESFPLTVTSAQKNPTAFYLCASSISAGRTDTQYFGPGTRLTVL.

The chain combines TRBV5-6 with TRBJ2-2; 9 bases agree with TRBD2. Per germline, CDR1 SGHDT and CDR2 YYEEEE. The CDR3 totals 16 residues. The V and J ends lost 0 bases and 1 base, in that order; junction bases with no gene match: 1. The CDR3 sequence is CASSLGLAVNTGELFF. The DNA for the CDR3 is TGTGCCAGCAGCTTGGGACTAGCGGTGAACACCGGGGAGCTGTTTTTT.

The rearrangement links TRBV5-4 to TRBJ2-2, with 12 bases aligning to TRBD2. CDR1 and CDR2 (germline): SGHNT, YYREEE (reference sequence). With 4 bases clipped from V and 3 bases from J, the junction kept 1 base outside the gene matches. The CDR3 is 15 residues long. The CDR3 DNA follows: TGTGCCAGCAGCAGGACTAGCGGGGACACCGGGGAGCTGTTTTTT. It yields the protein CASSRTSGDTGELFF. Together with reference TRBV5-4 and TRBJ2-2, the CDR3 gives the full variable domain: ETGVTQSPTHLIKTRGQQVTLRCSSQSGHNTVSWYQQALGQGPQFIFQYYREEENGRGNFPPRFSGLQFPNYSSELNVNALELDDSALYLCASSRTSGDTGELFFGEGSRLTVL.

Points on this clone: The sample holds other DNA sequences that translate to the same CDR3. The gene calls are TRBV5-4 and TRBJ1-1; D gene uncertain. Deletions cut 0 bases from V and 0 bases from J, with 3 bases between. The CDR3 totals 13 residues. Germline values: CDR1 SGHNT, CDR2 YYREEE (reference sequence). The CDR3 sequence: CASSLVMNTEAFF. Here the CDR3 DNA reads TGTGCCAGCAGCTTGGTTATGAACACTGAAGCTTTCTTT.

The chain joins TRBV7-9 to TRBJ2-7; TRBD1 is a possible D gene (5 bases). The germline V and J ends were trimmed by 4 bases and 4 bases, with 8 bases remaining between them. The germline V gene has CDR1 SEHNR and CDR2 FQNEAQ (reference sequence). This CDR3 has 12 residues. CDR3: CASSYRGYEQYF. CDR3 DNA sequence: TGTGCCAGCAGCTATAGGGGTTACGAGCAGTACTTC.

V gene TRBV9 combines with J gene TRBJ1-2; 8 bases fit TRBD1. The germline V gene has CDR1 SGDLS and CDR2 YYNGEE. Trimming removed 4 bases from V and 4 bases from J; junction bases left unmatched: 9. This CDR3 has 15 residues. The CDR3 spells CASSSPGTGLYGYTF. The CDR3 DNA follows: TGTGCCAGCAGCTCCCCCGGGACAGGCCTCTATGGCTACACCTTC.

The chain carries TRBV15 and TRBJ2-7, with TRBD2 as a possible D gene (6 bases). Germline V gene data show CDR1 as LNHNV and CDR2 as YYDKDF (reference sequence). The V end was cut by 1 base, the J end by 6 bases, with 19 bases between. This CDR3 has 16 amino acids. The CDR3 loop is CATSRGLVGGASEQYV. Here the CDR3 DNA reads TGTGCCACCAGCAGAGGTCTTGTGGGGGGTGCTTCCGAGCAGTACGTC.

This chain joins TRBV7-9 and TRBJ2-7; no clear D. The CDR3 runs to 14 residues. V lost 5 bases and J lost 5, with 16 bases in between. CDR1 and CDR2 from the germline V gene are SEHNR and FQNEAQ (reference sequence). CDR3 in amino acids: CASSITTGWDEQYF. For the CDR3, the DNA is TGTGCCAGCAGCATTACGACCGGGTGGGACGAGCAGTACTTC.

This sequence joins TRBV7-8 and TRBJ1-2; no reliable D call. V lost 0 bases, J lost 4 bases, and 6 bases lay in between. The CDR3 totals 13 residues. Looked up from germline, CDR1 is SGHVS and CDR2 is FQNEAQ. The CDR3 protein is CASSLALIYGYTF. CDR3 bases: TGTGCCAGCAGCTTAGCCCTTATCTATGGCTACACCTTC.

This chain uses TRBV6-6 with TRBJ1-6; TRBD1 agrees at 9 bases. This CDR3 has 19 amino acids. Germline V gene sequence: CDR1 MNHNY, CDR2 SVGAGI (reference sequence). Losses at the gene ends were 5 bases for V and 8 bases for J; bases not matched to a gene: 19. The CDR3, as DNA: TGTGCCAGCAGTCTCAACTCTCCCGACAGGGGGTTAGGATATTCACCCCTCCACTTT. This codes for CASSLNSPDRGLGYSPLHF.

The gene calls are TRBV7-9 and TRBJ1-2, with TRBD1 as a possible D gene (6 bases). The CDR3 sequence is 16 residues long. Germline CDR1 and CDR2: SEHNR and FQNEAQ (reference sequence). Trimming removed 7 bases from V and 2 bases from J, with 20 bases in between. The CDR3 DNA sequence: TGTGCCAGCACCCCGACCCAGGCCCAGGGGAACTATGGCTACACCTTC. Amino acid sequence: CASTPTQAQGNYGYTF.

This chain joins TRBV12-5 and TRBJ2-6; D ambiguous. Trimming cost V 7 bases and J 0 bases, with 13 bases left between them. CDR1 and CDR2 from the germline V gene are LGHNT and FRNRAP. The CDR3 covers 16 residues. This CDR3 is CASAPRQSSGANVLTF. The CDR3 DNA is TGTGCTAGTGCCCCGCGGCAGAGCTCTGGGGCCAACGTCCTGACTTTC. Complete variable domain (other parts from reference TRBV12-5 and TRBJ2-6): DARVTQTPRHKVTEMGQEVTMRCQPILGHNTVFWYRQTMMQGLELLAYFRNRAPLDDSGMPKDRFSAEMPDATLATLKIQPSEPRDSAVYFCASAPRQSSGANVLTFGAGSRLTVL.

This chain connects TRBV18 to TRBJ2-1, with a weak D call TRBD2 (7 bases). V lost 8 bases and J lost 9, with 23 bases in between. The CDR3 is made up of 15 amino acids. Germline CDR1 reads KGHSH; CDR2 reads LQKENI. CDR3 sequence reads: CASALFISGGAEQFF. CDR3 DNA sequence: TGTGCCAGCGCCCTATTTATTTCTGGGGGGGCTGAGCAGTTCTTC.